This section outlines one T cell receptor (beta chain) sequence together with its context. CDR1 and CDR2 (germline): LNHNV, YYDKDF (reference sequence). The CDR3 contains 14 residues. J was trimmed by 6 bases and V by 3 bases; bases with no gene match: 1. Sequencing was performed with immunoSEQ multiplex PCR; in TCRdb, only in-frame clones are kept and a portion is missing. The sample lists roughly 190,000 clones, roughly 82% seen once, with about an eighth in the top ten. This sample is part of a study of blood T cell repertoires in COVID-19. Study-wide background: Specimens from acute and convalescent COVID-19 originated in the United States, Italy and Spain.

Participants spanned ages about 18 to 100 years and resided in 20 to 30 US areas. Participants' own reports of clinical history determined their cohort assignment. Two negative PCRs, clearance, or symptom resolution had been documented for recovered Cohort 3 donors. This clonotype was obtained from a man aged 35-49 years who had recovered from COVID-19. Sequenced material: PBMCs or T cells enriched from blood (not recorded which). This sequence joins TRBV15 and TRBJ1-5; the match to TRBD1 covers 11 bases. CDR3 in amino acids: CATSRDRGLQPQHF. As DNA, the CDR3 is TGTGCCACCAGCAGGGACAGGGGGCTTCAGCCCCAGCATTTT.